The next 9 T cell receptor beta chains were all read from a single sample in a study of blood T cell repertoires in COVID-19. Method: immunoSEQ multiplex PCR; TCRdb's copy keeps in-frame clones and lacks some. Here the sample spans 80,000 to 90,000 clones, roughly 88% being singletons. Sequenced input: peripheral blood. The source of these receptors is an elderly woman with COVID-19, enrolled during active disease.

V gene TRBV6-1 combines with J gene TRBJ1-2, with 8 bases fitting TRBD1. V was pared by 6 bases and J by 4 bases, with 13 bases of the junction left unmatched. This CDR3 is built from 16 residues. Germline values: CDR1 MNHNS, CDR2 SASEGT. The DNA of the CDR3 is TGTGCCAGCAGAGAACCCAGGGACAGGTTAGGCTATGGCTACACCTTC. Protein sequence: CASREPRDRLGYGYTF.

The CDR3 spells CASSSLGLAANEQFF. CDR3 in DNA: TGTGCCAGCAGCTCCCTCGGACTAGCAGCCAATGAGCAGTTCTTC. The V and J genes are TRBV7-9 and TRBJ2-1, with 8 bases lining up with TRBD2. The CDR3 is 15 amino acids. CDR1 and CDR2 (germline): SEHNR, FQNEAQ (reference sequence). The trim removed 4 bases at V and 6 bases at J, leaving 8 bases unmatched.

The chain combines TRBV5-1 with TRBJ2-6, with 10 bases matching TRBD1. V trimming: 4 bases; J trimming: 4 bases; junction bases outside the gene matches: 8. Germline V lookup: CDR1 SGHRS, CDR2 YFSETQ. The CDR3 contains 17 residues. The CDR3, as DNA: TGCGCCAGCAGCCGCGGGACAGGGGAAAGAGGGGCCAACGTCCTGACTTTC. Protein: CASSRGTGERGANVLTF.

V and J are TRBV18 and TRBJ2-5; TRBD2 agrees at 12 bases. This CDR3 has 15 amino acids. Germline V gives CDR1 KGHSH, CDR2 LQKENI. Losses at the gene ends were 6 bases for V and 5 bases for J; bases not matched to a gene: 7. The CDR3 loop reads CASSLLAGGLETQYF. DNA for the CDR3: TGTGCCAGCTCGCTACTAGCGGGAGGACTGGAGACCCAGTACTTC. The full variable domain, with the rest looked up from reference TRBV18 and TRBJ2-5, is NAGVMQNPRHLVRRRGQEARLRCSPMKGHSHVYWYRQLPEEGLKFMVYLQKENIIDESGMPKERFSAEFPKEGPSILRIQQVVRGDSAAYFCASSLLAGGLETQYFGPGTRLLVL.

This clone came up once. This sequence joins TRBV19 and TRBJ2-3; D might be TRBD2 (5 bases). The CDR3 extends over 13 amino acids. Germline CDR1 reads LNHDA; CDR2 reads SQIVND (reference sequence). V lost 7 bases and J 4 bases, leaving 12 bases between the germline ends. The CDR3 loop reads CASTQRSPDTQYF. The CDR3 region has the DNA TGTGCCAGTACCCAGCGGAGTCCAGATACGCAGTATTTT.

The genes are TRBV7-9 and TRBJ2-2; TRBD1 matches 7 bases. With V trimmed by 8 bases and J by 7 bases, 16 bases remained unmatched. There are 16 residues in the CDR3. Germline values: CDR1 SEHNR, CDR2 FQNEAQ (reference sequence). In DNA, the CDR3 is TGTGCCAGCGAGCTAAACCATGACAGGGATGTCGGGGAGCTGTTTTTT. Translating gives CASELNHDRDVGELFF.

The CDR3 coding sequence is TGTGCCACCAGCAGAGATCGAGGGCTAGCGGGGGGTGTGGGCTACGAGCAGTACTTC. Amino acids: CATSRDRGLAGGVGYEQYF. The genes are TRBV15 and TRBJ2-7, with 11 nucleotides matching TRBD2. Per the germline V gene, CDR1 is LNHNV and CDR2 is YYDKDF (reference sequence). The CDR3 runs to 19 residues. Trimming took 0 bases from V and 3 from J; bases not matched to a gene: 13. Full variable domain (rest looked up from reference TRBV15 and TRBJ2-7): DAMVIQNPRYQVTQFGKPVTLSCSQTLNHNVMYWYQQKSSQAPKLLFHYYDKDFNNEADTPDNFQSRRPNTSFCFLDIRSPGLGDTAMYLCATSRDRGLAGGVGYEQYFGPGTRLTVT.

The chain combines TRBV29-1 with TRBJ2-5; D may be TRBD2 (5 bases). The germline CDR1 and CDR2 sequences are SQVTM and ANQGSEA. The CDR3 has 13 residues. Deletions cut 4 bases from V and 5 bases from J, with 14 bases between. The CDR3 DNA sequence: TGCAGCGTTGCGGGAAGTGCCGGGGAGACCCAGTACTTC. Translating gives CSVAGSAGETQYF.

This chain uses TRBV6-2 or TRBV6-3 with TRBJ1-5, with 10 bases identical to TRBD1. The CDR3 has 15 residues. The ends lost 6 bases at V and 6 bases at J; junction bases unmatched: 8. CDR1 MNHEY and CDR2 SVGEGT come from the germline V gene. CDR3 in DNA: TGTGCCAGCAGCCTCGGGACAGGGGTTTTTCAGCCCCAGCATTTT. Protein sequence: CASSLGTGVFQPQHF.